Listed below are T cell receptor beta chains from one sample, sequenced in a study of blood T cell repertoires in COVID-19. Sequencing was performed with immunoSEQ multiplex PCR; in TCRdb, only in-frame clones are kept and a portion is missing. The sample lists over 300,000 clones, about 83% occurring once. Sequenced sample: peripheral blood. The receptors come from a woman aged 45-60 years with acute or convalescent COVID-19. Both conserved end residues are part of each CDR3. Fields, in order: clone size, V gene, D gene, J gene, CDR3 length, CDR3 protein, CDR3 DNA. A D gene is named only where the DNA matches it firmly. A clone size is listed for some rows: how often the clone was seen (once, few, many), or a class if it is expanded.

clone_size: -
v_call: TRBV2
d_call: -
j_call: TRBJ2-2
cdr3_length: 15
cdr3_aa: CASSLQVPNTGELFF
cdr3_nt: TGTGCCAGCAGCCTGCAGGTCCCGAACACCGGGGAGCTGTTTTTT

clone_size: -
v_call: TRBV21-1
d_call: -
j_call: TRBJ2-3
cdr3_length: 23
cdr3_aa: CASSLRTGWYLLSNQSGTDTQYF
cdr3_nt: TGTGCCAGCAGCCTCAGGACAGGGTGGTACCTGTTGTCAAATCAAAGTGGCACAGATACGCAGTATTTT

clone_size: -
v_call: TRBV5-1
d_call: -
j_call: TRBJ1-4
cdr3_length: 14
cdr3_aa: CASSLDAGNEKLFF
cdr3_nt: TGCGCCAGCAGCTTGGATGCAGGGAATGAAAAACTGTTTTTT

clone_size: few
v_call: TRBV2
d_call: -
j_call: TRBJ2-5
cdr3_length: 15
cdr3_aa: CASSGYSLTQETQYF
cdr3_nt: TGTGCCAGCAGTGGGTACAGTCTAACCCAAGAGACCCAGTACTTC

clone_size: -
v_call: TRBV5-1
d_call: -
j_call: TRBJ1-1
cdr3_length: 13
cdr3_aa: CASSLGGREEAFF
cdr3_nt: TGCGCCAGCAGCTTGGGAGGCAGGGAGGAGGCTTTCTTT

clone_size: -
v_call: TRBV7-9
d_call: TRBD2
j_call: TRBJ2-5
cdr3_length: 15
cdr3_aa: CASSYSGGGEETQYF
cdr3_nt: TGTGCCAGCAGCTATAGCGGGGGTGGGGAGGAGACCCAGTACTTC

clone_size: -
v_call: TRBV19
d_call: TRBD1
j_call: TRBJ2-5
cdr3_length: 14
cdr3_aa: CAEYRGQGEETQYF
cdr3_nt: TGTGCCGAATACCGGGGACAGGGAGAAGAGACCCAGTACTTC

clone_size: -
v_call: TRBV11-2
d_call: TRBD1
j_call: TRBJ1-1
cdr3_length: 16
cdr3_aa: CASSLRRDRVNTEAFF
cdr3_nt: TGTGCCAGCAGCTTACGGCGCGACAGGGTGAACACTGAAGCTTTCTTT

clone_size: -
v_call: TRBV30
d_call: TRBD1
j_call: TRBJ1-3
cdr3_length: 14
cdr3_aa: CAWSVTGGRNTIYF
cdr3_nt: TGTGCCTGGAGTGTGACAGGGGGCCGAAACACCATATATTTT

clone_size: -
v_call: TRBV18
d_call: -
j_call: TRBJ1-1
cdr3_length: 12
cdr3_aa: CASSTTGLRAFF
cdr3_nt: TGTGCCAGCTCAACAACAGGGCTTCGAGCTTTCTTT

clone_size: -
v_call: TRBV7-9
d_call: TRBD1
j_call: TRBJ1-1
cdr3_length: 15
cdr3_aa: CASSPMTGVETEAFF
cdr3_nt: TGTGCCAGCAGCCCGATGACAGGGGTGGAGACTGAAGCTTTCTTT

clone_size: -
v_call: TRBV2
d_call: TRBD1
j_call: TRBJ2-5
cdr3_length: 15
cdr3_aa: CASSDRLQGWETQYF
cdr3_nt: TGTGCCAGCAGTGATAGGTTACAGGGGTGGGAGACCCAGTACTTC

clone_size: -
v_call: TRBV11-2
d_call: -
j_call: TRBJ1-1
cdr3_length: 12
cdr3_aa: CASSPQGTEAFF
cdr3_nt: TGTGCCAGCAGCCCCCAGGGCACTGAAGCTTTCTTT

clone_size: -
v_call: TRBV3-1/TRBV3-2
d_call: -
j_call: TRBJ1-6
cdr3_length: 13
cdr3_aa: CASSLGAGESLHF
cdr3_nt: TGTGCCAGCAGCCTGGGAGCCGGAGAGTCCCTCCACTTT

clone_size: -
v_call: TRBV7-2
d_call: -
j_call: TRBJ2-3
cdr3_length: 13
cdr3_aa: CASSLYFRNTQYF
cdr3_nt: TGTGCCAGCAGCTTATATTTTAGAAATACGCAGTATTTT

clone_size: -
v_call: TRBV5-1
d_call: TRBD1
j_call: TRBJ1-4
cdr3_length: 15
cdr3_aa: CASSPGTGEGEKLFF
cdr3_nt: TGCGCCAGCAGCCCCGGGACAGGGGAGGGTGAAAAACTGTTTTTT

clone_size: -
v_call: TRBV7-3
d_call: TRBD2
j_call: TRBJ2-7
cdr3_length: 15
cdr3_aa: CASSYTSGPFYEQYF
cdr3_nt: TGTGCCAGCAGCTATACTAGCGGGCCCTTTTACGAGCAGTACTTC

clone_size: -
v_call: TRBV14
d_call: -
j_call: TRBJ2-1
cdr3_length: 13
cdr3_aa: CASQISSYNEQFF
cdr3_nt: TGTGCCAGCCAAATTAGCTCCTACAATGAGCAGTTCTTC

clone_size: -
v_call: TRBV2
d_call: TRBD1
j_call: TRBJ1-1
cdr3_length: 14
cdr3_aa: CASSIITGETEAFF
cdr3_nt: TGTGCCAGCAGCATTATCACAGGGGAGACTGAAGCTTTCTTT

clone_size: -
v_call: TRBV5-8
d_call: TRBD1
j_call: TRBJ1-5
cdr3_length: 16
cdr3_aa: CASSLGQGMINQPQHF
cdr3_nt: TGTGCCAGCAGCTTGGGACAGGGGATGATCAATCAGCCCCAGCATTTT

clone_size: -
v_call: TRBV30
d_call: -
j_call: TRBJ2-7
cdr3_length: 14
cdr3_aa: CAWTSQGGAYEQYF
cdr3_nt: TGTGCCTGGACATCACAGGGGGGGGCCTACGAGCAGTACTTC

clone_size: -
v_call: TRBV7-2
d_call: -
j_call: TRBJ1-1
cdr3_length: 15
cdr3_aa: CASSAYRVKGTEAFF
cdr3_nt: TGTGCCAGCAGCGCATACAGGGTTAAAGGCACTGAAGCTTTCTTT

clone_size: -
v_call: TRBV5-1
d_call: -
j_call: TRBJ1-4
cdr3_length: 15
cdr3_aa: CASSLGQGGNEKLFF
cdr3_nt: TGCGCCAGCAGCTTGGGTCAGGGTGGTAATGAAAAACTGTTTTTT

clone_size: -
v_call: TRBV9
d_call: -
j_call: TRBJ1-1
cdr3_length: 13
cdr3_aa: CASSPGGNTEAFF
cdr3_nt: TGTGCCAGCAGCCCCGGGGGGAACACTGAAGCTTTCTTT

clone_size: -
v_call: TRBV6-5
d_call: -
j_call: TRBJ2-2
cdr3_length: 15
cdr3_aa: CASRLHDLNTGELFF
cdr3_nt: TGTGCCAGCAGACTACACGACTTGAACACCGGGGAGCTGTTTTTT

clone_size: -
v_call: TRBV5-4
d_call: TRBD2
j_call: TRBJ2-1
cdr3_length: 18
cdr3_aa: CASSLRLAGAPGMNEQFF
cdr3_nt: TGTGCCAGCAGCTTGAGGCTAGCGGGGGCGCCGGGGATGAATGAGCAGTTCTTC

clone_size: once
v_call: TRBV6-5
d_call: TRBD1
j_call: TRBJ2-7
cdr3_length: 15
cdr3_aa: CASSYSGQGNNEQYF
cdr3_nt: TGTGCCAGCAGTTACTCGGGACAGGGGAATAACGAGCAGTACTTC

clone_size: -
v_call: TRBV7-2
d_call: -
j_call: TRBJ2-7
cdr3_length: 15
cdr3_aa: CASSFGVQGQGEQYF
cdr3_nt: TGTGCCAGCAGCTTCGGAGTACAGGGTCAGGGCGAGCAGTACTTC

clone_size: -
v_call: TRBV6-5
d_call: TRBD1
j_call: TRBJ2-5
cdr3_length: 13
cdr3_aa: CASQTGAMETQYF
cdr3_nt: TGTGCCAGCCAAACAGGGGCGATGGAGACCCAGTACTTC

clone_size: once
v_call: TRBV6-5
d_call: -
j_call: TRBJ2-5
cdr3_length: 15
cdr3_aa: CASIKQGQRQETQYF
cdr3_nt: TGTGCCAGCATTAAACAGGGTCAACGACAAGAGACCCAGTACTTC

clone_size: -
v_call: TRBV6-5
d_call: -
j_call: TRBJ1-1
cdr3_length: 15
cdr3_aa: CASSYSYQLNTEAFF
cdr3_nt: TGTGCCAGCAGTTACTCGTATCAGTTGAACACTGAAGCTTTCTTT

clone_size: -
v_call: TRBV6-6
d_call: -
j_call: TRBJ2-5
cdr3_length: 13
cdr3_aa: CASSGDSKETQYF
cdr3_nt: TGTGCCAGCAGTGGAGACTCGAAAGAGACCCAGTACTTC

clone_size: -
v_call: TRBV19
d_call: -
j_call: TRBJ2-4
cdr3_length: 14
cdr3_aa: CASRPPGNGNIQYF
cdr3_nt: TGTGCCAGTAGACCCCCAGGGAACGGGAACATTCAGTACTTC

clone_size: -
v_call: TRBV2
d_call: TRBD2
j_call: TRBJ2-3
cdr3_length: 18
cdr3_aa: CASSLTRLAGGPTDTQYF
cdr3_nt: TGTGCCAGCAGCCTCACCCGACTAGCGGGGGGGCCAACAGATACGCAGTATTTT

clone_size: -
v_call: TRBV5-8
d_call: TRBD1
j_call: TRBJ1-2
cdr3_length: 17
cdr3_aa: CASSSLRDRGGNYGYTF
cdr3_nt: TGTGCCAGCAGCTCTCTCCGGGACAGGGGCGGTAACTATGGCTACACCTTC

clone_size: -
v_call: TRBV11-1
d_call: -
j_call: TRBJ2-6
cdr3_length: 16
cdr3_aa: CASSLGQTSGVNVLTF
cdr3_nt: TGTGCCAGCAGCCTAGGACAGACCTCTGGGGTCAACGTCCTGACTTTC

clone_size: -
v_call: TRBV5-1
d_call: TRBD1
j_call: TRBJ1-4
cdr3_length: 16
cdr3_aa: CASSPGQAPSNEKLFF
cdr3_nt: TGCGCCAGCAGCCCAGGACAGGCGCCGTCTAATGAAAAACTGTTTTTT

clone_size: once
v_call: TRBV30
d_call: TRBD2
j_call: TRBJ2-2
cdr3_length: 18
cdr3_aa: CAWSPFSGGVLSTGELFF
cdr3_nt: TGTGCCTGGAGTCCATTTAGCGGGGGGGTCCTAAGCACCGGGGAGCTGTTTTTT

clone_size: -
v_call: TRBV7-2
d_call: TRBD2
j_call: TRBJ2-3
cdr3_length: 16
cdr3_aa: CASSLVSGRAQDTQYF
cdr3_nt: TGTGCCAGCAGCTTAGTATCCGGGAGGGCCCAAGATACGCAGTATTTT

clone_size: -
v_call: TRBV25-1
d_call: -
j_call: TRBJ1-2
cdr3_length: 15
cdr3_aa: CASSESENSHYGYTF
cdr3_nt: TGTGCCAGCAGTGAATCGGAAAACAGCCACTATGGCTACACCTTC

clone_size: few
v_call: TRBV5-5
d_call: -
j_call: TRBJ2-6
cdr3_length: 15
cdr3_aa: CASSLAPTGANVLTF
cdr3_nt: TGTGCCAGCAGCTTGGCCCCTACTGGGGCCAACGTCCTGACTTTC

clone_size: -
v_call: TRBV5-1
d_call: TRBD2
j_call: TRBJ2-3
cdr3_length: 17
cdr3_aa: CASGPGLAGGRGDTQYF
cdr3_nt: TGCGCCAGCGGCCCGGGACTAGCGGGGGGGCGGGGAGATACGCAGTATTTT

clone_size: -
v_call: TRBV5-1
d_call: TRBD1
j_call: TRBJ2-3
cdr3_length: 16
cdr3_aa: CASSPAGGGGTDTQYF
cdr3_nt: TGCGCCAGCAGCCCGGCAGGGGGCGGAGGCACAGATACGCAGTATTTT

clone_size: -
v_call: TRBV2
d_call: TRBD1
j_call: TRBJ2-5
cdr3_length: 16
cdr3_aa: CASSELNPGTGETQYF
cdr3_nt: TGTGCCAGCAGTGAGTTAAACCCCGGGACAGGGGAGACCCAGTACTTC

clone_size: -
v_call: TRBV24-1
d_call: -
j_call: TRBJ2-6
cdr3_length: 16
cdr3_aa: CATSGPNGPGANVLTF
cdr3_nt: TGTGCCACCAGTGGCCCCAATGGCCCTGGGGCCAACGTCCTGACTTTC

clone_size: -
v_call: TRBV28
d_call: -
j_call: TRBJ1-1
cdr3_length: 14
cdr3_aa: CASSSPDRLGEAFF
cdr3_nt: TGTGCCAGCAGCTCCCCGGACAGACTCGGTGAAGCTTTCTTT

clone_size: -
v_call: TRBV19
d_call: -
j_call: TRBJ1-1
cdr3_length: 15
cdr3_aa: CASSMFDGGNTEAFF
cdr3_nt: TGTGCCAGTAGTATGTTCGACGGGGGTAACACTGAAGCTTTCTTT

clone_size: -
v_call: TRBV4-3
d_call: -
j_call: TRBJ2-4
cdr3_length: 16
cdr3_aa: CASSQVAGWGKNIQYF
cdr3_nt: TGCGCCAGCAGCCAAGTGGCAGGGTGGGGCAAAAACATTCAGTACTTC

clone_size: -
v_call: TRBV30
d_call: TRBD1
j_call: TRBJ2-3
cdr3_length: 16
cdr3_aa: CAWLPGQGVSTDTQYF
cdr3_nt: TGTGCCTGGCTACCTGGACAGGGCGTTAGCACAGATACGCAGTATTTT

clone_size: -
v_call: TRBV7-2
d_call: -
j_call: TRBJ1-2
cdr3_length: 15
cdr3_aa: CASSWVAGADDGYTF
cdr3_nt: TGTGCCAGCAGCTGGGTGGCTGGGGCTGATGATGGCTACACCTTC

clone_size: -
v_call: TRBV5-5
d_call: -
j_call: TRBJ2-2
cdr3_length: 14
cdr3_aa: CASRRARDTGELFF
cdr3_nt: TGTGCCAGCAGGAGGGCGCGTGACACCGGGGAGCTGTTTTTT